The 17 T cell receptor beta chains in this list originate from one sample, sequenced in a study of shared clonotypes between healthy human individuals. Measured with immunoSEQ multiplex PCR; TCRdb has only the in-frame clones, and not every one. The sample shows under 600,000 clones, approximately 95% of them seen only once. Sequenced material: naive CD4+ T cells sorted from blood. Documented subset: CD45RA+ positively selected. These receptors were collected from a woman aged 25 to 39 in good health.

The chain has TRBV10-1 and TRBJ2-7, with a tentative D call TRBD1 (6 bases). Germline CDR1 and CDR2: WNHNN and SYGVQD (reference sequence). This CDR3 is 12 amino acids long. The ends were cut back, 5 bases at V and 2 bases at J, with 7 bases in the middle. CDR3 loop: CASSRDTYEQYF. CDR3 bases: TGCGCCAGCAGTCGGGACACCTACGAGCAGTACTTC.

CDR3 sequence (DNA): TGTGCCAGCAGTGGGGGGAATCAGCCCCAGCATTTT. This translates into CASSGGNQPQHF. V is TRBV28 and J is TRBJ1-5; possible D gene TRBD1, 5 bases. From germline, CDR1 is MDHEN and CDR2 SYDVKM. The CDR3 sequence is 12 residues long. The V and J ends lost 5 bases and 4 bases respectively, with 6 bases between them.

The J gene is TRBJ1-1, the V gene TRBV5-1; 9 bases match TRBD1. Per germline, CDR1 SGHRS and CDR2 YFSETQ. J gave up 1 base and V 3 bases, and 1 base lay outside the gene matches. The CDR3 covers 14 residues. CDR3 nucleotides: TGCGCCAGCAGCTGGGACAGGGAGAACACTGAAGCTTTCTTT. Its protein product is CASSWDRENTEAFF.

The chain couples TRBV7-8 to TRBJ1-3; TRBD1 might be the D (6 bases). The CDR3 covers 14 residues. Trimming pared 2 bases from V and 4 bases from J, leaving 9 bases between. CDR1 is SGHVS and CDR2 is FQNEAQ in the germline V gene. CDR3 loop: CASSLRDIGNTIYF. Here the CDR3 DNA reads TGTGCCAGCAGCTTAAGGGACATAGGAAACACCATATATTTT.

V is TRBV11-2 and J is TRBJ2-2; the D is unclear. The CDR3 is made up of 15 amino acids. V was clipped by 1 base and J by 5 bases, with 11 bases between them. The germline V gene has CDR1 SGHAT and CDR2 FQNNGV. CDR3 amino acids: CASSLGPPWTGELFF. Here the CDR3 DNA reads TGTGCCAGCAGCTTAGGTCCCCCCTGGACCGGGGAGCTGTTTTTT.

This clone was seen a few times. This chain uses TRBV7-9 with TRBJ2-7, with D perhaps matching TRBD1 (5 bases). The CDR3 is made up of 12 amino acids. The ends were cut back, 5 bases at V and 9 bases at J, with 14 bases in the middle. Germline V CDR1 and CDR2: SEHNR, FQNEAQ (reference sequence). DNA for the CDR3: TGTGCCAGCAGCATGACTGGGGCGGCGCAGTACTTC. Translating it yields CASSMTGAAQYF.

This sequence joins TRBV28 and TRBJ2-7; unclear D gene. This CDR3 is built from 12 residues. CDR1 is MDHEN, CDR2 SYDVKM, per germline. Trimming took 3 bases from V and 1 from J, leaving 4 bases between them. For the CDR3, the DNA is TGTGCCAGCAGTTTCCCGTCCTACGAGCAGTACTTC. It translates to CASSFPSYEQYF.

J is TRBJ2-3 and V is TRBV5-4; 12 bases align to TRBD2. This CDR3 has 16 amino acids. Losses at the gene ends were 4 bases for V and 3 bases for J; bases not matched to a gene: 6. Germline CDR1 and CDR2: SGHNT and YYREEE (reference sequence). CDR3 sequence reads: CASSPKTSGSTDTQYF. The CDR3 bases are TGTGCCAGCAGCCCTAAGACTAGCGGGAGTACAGATACGCAGTATTTT.

V is TRBV5-1 and J is TRBJ1-1; D unclear. The V end was cut by 5 bases, the J end by 3 bases, with 11 bases between. The CDR3 is made up of 13 amino acids. CDR1 and CDR2 from the germline V gene are SGHRS and YFSETQ. CDR3 sequence (DNA): TGCGCCAGCAGATTTCAAGAAGACACTGAAGCTTTCTTT. This translates into CASRFQEDTEAFF.

This clone was seen only once. The genes are TRBV9 and TRBJ2-3; TRBD2 matches 9 bases. This CDR3 spans 15 amino acids. Germline values: CDR1 SGDLS, CDR2 YYNGEE. V shed 2 bases, J shed 2 bases, and the junction held 3 bases outside the gene matches. The CDR3 DNA sequence: TGTGCCAGCAGCGTGGGCGGGAGGGCCACAGATACGCAGTATTTT. Amino acid sequence: CASSVGGRATDTQYF.

The rearrangement links TRBV19 to TRBJ2-5; D is perhaps TRBD2 (6 bases). The CDR3 extends over 15 amino acids. Germline V gives CDR1 LNHDA, CDR2 SQIVND (reference sequence). Between the trimmed V and J ends, which lost 2 bases and 4 bases, there was a span of 14 bases. Here the CDR3 reads CASSIFAEAGETQYF. CDR3 DNA: TGTGCCAGTAGTATATTTGCTGAAGCGGGAGAGACCCAGTACTTC.

This clone came up once. This chain links TRBV11-2 with TRBJ2-3; a possible D gene is TRBD2 (6 bases). Trimming removed 5 bases at V and 5 bases at J, with 17 bases between. The CDR3 sequence is 15 residues long. Germline CDR1 and CDR2: SGHAT and FQNNGV. For the CDR3, the DNA is TGTGCCAGCAGCCTGGCCGGGAGAGGTGTAGATACGCAGTATTTT. It is translated as CASSLAGRGVDTQYF.

The rearrangement joins TRBV11-2 to TRBJ2-7, with a possible D match to TRBD1 (6 bases). There are 15 residues in the CDR3. Germline V CDR1 and CDR2: SGHAT, FQNNGV. V was shortened by 4 bases and J by 11 bases, with 24 bases between the two germline ends. CDR3 sequence (DNA): TGTGCCAGCAGCTCAGGGGTTGCCTCGGGACCCGGGGAGTACTTC. This gives the protein CASSSGVASGPGEYF.

The chain couples TRBV7-9 to TRBJ2-5, with D uncertain. This CDR3 comprises 12 residues. Per germline, CDR1 SEHNR and CDR2 FQNEAQ (reference sequence). With 5 bases removed from V and 1 base from J, the gap between germline ends came to 5 bases. The DNA of the CDR3 is TGTGCCAGCAGCCTAACCCAAGAGACCCAGTACTTC. Translation: CASSLTQETQYF.

The chain employs TRBV28 and TRBJ1-2; no reliable D call. Germline values: CDR1 MDHEN, CDR2 SYDVKM. The CDR3 extends over 11 amino acids. Trimming cost V 5 bases and J 8 bases, with 9 bases left between them. The CDR3 here is CASSRAEGYTF. In DNA, the CDR3 is TGTGCCAGCAGTAGGGCGGAGGGCTACACCTTC.

The J gene is TRBJ2-7, the V gene TRBV11-2; no reliable D call. Trimming pared 5 bases from V and 2 bases from J, leaving 16 bases between. The CDR3 has 15 amino acids. The germline V gene has CDR1 SGHAT and CDR2 FQNNGV. The CDR3 sequence is CASSPPQQTPYEQYF. Written as DNA, the CDR3 is TGTGCCAGCAGCCCCCCCCAACAGACTCCCTACGAGCAGTACTTC.

This clone was observed a single time. The chain links TRBV18 to TRBJ2-7, with D perhaps TRBD2 (6 bases). The V end was cut by 3 bases, the J end by 2 bases, with 17 bases between. The CDR3 covers 16 residues. Germline-derived CDR1 and CDR2 are KGHSH and LQKENI. The CDR3 nucleotides are TGTGCCAGCTCACCGCCCGCCCCGGGGGAGACCTACGAGCAGTACTTC. Amino acid sequence: CASSPPAPGETYEQYF. Full variable domain (missing parts from reference TRBV18 and TRBJ2-7): NAGVMQNPRHLVRRRGQEARLRCSPMKGHSHVYWYRQLPEEGLKFMVYLQKENIIDESGMPKERFSAEFPKEGPSILRIQQVVRGDSAAYFCASSPPAPGETYEQYFGPGTRLTVT.